The 18 T cell receptor beta chains below all came from one sample that was sequenced in a study of identical twins. TCRdb ran MiXCR on the 5' RACE reads and lists one entry per CDR3 protein. In the table there are hundreds of thousands of distinct CDR3 sequences, around 7% of which are singletons. This same sample was also taken into another study, of yellow fever vaccine responses in identical twins.

Sample: memory (CD45RO+) T cells sorted from blood. These receptors were taken from a woman aged 18-29 years in good health.

The sample holds many counts of this clonotype. As DNA, the CDR3 is TGCAGTGCTAGTCATGAGGGGCGAGAGACCCAGTACTTC. The encoded protein is CSASHEGRETQYF. The chain has TRBV20-1 and TRBJ2-5, with D perhaps given as TRBD1 or TRBD2 (5 bases each). Germline V gives CDR1 DFQATT, CDR2 SNEGSKA (reference sequence). V shed 3 bases and J shed 4 bases, with 12 bases lying between them. The CDR3 consists of 13 residues.

V is TRBV29-1 and J is TRBJ2-3; D not certain. The germline V gene encodes CDR1 SQVTM and CDR2 ANQGSEA. The V end was cut by 7 bases, the J end by 4 bases, with 18 bases between. The CDR3 totals 14 residues. In nucleotides, the CDR3 is TGCAGCGCCCCTGAGGACGGCGGCCCAGATACGCAGTATTTT. The encoded protein is CSAPEDGGPDTQYF.

This clonotype occurred many times. This chain links TRBV13 with TRBJ2-7, with D unclear. The CDR3 runs 12 residues. V was shortened by 0 bases and J by 1 base, with 1 base between the two germline ends. CDR1 PRHDT and CDR2 FYEKMQ come from the germline V gene (reference sequence). The CDR3 nucleotides are TGTGCCAGCAGCTTAGGATCCTACGAGCAGTACTTC. This translates into CASSLGSYEQYF.

In this sample, this clonotype turned up many times. The CDR3, as DNA: TGTGCCAGCAGCTTAGACCGGGGGGGGGGCTCGAAAAAGACCCAGTACTTC. This codes for CASSLDRGGGSKKTQYF. This chain connects TRBV7-8 to TRBJ2-5; 8 bases map to TRBD2. CDR1 and CDR2 (germline): SGHVS, FQNEAQ. V was pared by 1 base and J by 6 bases, with 13 bases of the junction left unmatched. The CDR3 covers 17 residues.

This clonotype was observed many times. The chain combines TRBV9 with TRBJ2-7; TRBD2 matches at 9 bases. Germline CDR1 is SGDLS and CDR2 is YYNGEE. This CDR3 contains 15 residues. V dropped 0 bases and J dropped 5; count of bases not matched to a gene: 6. The CDR3 is CASSVGLAGINEQYF. CDR3 coding DNA: TGTGCCAGCAGCGTAGGGCTAGCGGGAATCAACGAGCAGTACTTC.

This clonotype was recorded at least ten times. CDR3 loop: CSVASSPYNEQFF. The CDR3 DNA follows: TGCAGCGTTGCGAGCAGTCCCTACAATGAGCAGTTCTTC. The chain links TRBV29-1 to TRBJ2-1, with D uncertain. The CDR3 is 13 amino acids. The germline CDR1 and CDR2 sequences are SQVTM and ANQGSEA. Trimming stripped 4 bases from V and 2 bases from J, with 9 bases between.

Many counts were recorded for this clonotype. V is TRBV2 and J is TRBJ2-3, with TRBD2 matching 8 bases. The CDR3 has 15 residues. Germline assignment: CDR1 SNHLY and CDR2 FYNNEI. Trimming at V came to 11 bases and at J to 3 bases, leaving 13 bases not matched to a gene. CDR3 in DNA: TGTGCCTGTCGCGGGAGGCCTGGAGGTACAGATACGCAGTATTTT. Protein product: CACRGRPGGTDTQYF.

This clonotype was seen at least ten times. This rearrangement joins TRBV5-1 to TRBJ2-3; D assignment may be TRBD1 or TRBD2 (6 bases each). V was clipped by 3 bases and J by 0 bases, with 11 bases between them. The CDR3 consists of 15 residues. Per the germline V gene, CDR1 is SGHRS and CDR2 is YFSETQ. CDR3 residues: CASSSGAPSTDTQYF. The DNA of the CDR3 is TGCGCCAGCAGCTCGGGGGCTCCTAGCACAGATACGCAGTATTTT.

The V and J genes are TRBV7-3 and TRBJ2-3; 7 positions agree with TRBD1. The V and J ends lost 4 bases and 8 bases, in that order; junction bases with no gene match: 6. The germline V gene has CDR1 SGHTA and CDR2 FQGTGA. The CDR3 is made up of 13 amino acids. CDR3 amino acids: CASSSDRDSTQYF. DNA of the CDR3: TGTGCCAGCAGCTCAGACAGGGATAGTACGCAGTATTTT.

This clonotype was detected only a few times. V and J are TRBV6-4 and TRBJ2-4; the D gene is possibly TRBD2 (6 bases). CDR1 MRHNA and CDR2 SNTAGT come from the germline V gene. The V end was cut by 10 bases, the J end by 0 bases, with 16 bases between. The CDR3 is made up of 15 amino acids. The CDR3 loop is CATSGDLIAKNIQYF. CDR3 in DNA: TGTGCCACCTCCGGGGACTTAATAGCCAAAAACATTCAGTACTTC.

The chain has TRBV19 and TRBJ1-1; D possibly corresponds to TRBD1 (5 bases). Trimming pared 5 bases from V and 1 base from J, leaving 11 bases between. The CDR3 extends over 14 amino acids. From germline, CDR1 is LNHDA and CDR2 SQIVND (reference sequence). CDR3 region: CASSVRGSNTEAFF. The DNA of the CDR3 is TGTGCCAGTAGTGTTCGGGGCTCGAACACTGAAGCTTTCTTT.

The genes are TRBV11-3 and TRBJ2-5; D gene unclear. Germline lookup yields CDR1 SGHNT and CDR2 YENEEA. Trimming stripped 6 bases from V and 1 base from J, with 15 bases between. This CDR3 is 15 amino acids long. This CDR3 reads CASSLDWGSQETQYF. The DNA for the CDR3 is TGTGCCAGCAGTCTAGACTGGGGATCCCAAGAGACCCAGTACTTC.

The chain is built from TRBV4-1 and TRBJ2-1, with 12 bases that match TRBD2. Germline V gene sequence: CDR1 MGHRA, CDR2 YSYEKL. The V gene end was trimmed by 3 bases and the J gene end by 6 bases; junction bases not matched to a gene: 12. This CDR3 comprises 18 residues. The DNA for the CDR3 is TGCGCCAGCAGCCAGGCGACTAGCGGGAGACGATTAGGCAATGAGCAGTTCTTC. Amino acid sequence: CASSQATSGRRLGNEQFF.

This clonotype was observed once. V and J are TRBV15 and TRBJ2-3, with 9 bases fitting TRBD2. This CDR3 region has 16 residues. Germline values: CDR1 LNHNV, CDR2 YYDKDF (reference sequence). After removal of 0 bases from V and 3 bases from J, the junction contained 4 bases not matched to a gene. CDR3 region: CATSRDVAGVTDTQYF. CDR3 sequence (DNA): TGTGCCACCAGCAGAGATGTAGCGGGAGTTACAGATACGCAGTATTTT.

The V gene is TRBV6-1, the J gene TRBJ2-7, with no clear D. Trimming removed 6 bases at V and 0 bases at J, with 18 bases between. Germline CDR1 is MNHNS and CDR2 is SASEGT. The CDR3 covers 16 residues. The CDR3 loop reads CASRVILGPDSYEQYF. The CDR3 DNA reads as TGTGCCAGCAGAGTCATACTGGGCCCTGACTCCTACGAGCAGTACTTC.

There are a few counts of this clonotype. This chain uses TRBV20-1 with TRBJ2-3; D perhaps matches TRBD2 (5 bases). Between the trimmed V and J ends, which lost 3 bases and 0 bases, there was a span of 13 bases. From germline, CDR1 is DFQATT and CDR2 SNEGSKA (reference sequence). This CDR3 has 15 residues. In DNA, the CDR3 is TGCAGTGCTAGCGGGGTCGATTTTAGCACAGATACGCAGTATTTT. This codes for CSASGVDFSTDTQYF.

This clonotype occurred many times. V gene TRBV10-3 combines with J gene TRBJ1-1, with no clear D. Germline V gene data show CDR1 as ENHRY and CDR2 as SYGVKD. V was pared by 10 bases and J by 0 bases, with 6 bases between. The CDR3 length is 11 residues. The CDR3 loop is CATQMNTEAFF. Here the CDR3 DNA reads TGTGCCACCCAGATGAACACTGAAGCTTTCTTT.

The chain is built from TRBV15 and TRBJ1-2, with D possibly being TRBD1 (5 bases). There are 14 residues in the CDR3. The V end lost 3 bases, the J end lost 1 base, and 9 bases lay between the germline ends. Looked up from germline, CDR1 is LNHNV and CDR2 is YYDKDF (reference sequence). CDR3 region: CATSSGGFNYGYTF. CDR3 DNA: TGTGCCACCAGCAGTGGGGGTTTTAACTATGGCTACACCTTC.